This T cell receptor (beta chain) stems from a study of blood T cell repertoires in COVID-19. Study information: Specimens from acute and convalescent COVID-19 originated in the United States, Italy and Spain. PBMCs, B-cell-depleted T cells, or T cells were the source of the cDNA or gDNA that made up the material.

CDR3 length: 12 amino acids. V was cut by 4 bases and J by 4 bases, with 5 bases left in between. Germline CDR1 MNHNY, CDR2 SVGAGI (reference sequence). In the authors' workflow: By means of reference gene primer amplification, nucleated cell counts were estimated. Here immunoSEQ multiplex PCR was the method, and the copy in TCRdb shows in-frame clones only, minus some. That table supplies the V and J calls and clone size; D and trimming were determined from the DNA. This sample has some 97,000 clones, with 80% to 95% found just once. Sequencing input: peripheral blood. V and J are TRBV6-6 and TRBJ1-5; no reliable D call. The TCR comes from a man between 65 and 85 years old with acute or convalescent COVID-19. CDR3 residues: CASSSLNQPQHF. CDR3 nucleotide sequence: TGTGCCAGCAGTTCCCTGAATCAGCCCCAGCATTTT.